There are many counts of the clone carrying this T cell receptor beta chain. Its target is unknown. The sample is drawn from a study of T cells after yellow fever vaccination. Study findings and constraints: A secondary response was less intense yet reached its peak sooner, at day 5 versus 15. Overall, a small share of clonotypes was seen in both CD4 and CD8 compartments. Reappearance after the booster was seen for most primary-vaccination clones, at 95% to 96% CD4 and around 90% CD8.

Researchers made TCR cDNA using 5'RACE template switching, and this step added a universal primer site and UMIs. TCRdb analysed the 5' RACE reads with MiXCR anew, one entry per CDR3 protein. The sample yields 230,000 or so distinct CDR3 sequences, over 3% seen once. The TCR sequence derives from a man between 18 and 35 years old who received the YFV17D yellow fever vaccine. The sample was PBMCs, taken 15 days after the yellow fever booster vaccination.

For the CDR3, the DNA is TGTGCCAGCTCACCCCCCTTGAGTGGCAGGGGGAGGAGTGAGCAGTACTTC. Amino acid sequence: CASSPPLSGRGRSEQYF. The V call is TRBV18, the J call TRBJ2-7; D may be TRBD1 (7 bases). Trimming took off 3 bases at V and 7 bases at J, with 25 bases between the two ends. The CDR3 runs 17 residues. Germline values: CDR1 KGHSH, CDR2 LQKENI.